This TCR beta chain was identified during a study of chemoradiotherapy in HPV16-positive cancers. Study in general: Candidate HPV-specific T-cell clones and common TCR motifs came from functional assays in a couple of HPV16-positive patients.

For this clone: Its target is not known.

Study-wide results and limits: Only two HPV16-positive patients supplied the functional HPV-specificity definition. HPV-responsive T-cell expansion during chemoradiotherapy was linked to improved recurrence-free survival in HPV16-positive patients.

Libraries were prepared by immunoSEQ multiplex PCR; TCRdb keeps only in-frame clonotypes and omits some of them. The sample carries 7,000 to 8,500 clones, roughly nine tenths recorded once. Repeated repertoire sampling spanned the course of chemoradiotherapy. Trimming took 1 base from V and 5 from J, leaving 7 bases between them. CDR1 and CDR2 from the germline V gene are KGHSH and LQKENI. This CDR3 has 13 residues. The receptor comes from a human donor with HPV-associated anogenital cancer. The chain is built from TRBV18 and TRBJ2-3; no firm D call. The specimen comprised tumor tissue, sampled from a patient who underwent chemoradiotherapy. This chain's CDR3 is CASSPLREDTQYF. The CDR3 nucleotides read TGTGCCAGCTCACCACTCCGAGAAGATACGCAGTATTTT.